These 26 T cell receptor beta chains originate from one sample sequenced in a study of siplizumab effects on memory and regulatory T cells. Assay used: immunoSEQ multiplex PCR; TCRdb lists only in-frame clones, some missing. The sample has approximately 50,000 clones, over 90% seen once. The sample taken for sequencing was CD8+ T cells sorted from blood. The receptors were sampled from a human donor in good health.

V usage is TRBV28 and J usage is TRBJ2-1; D possibly corresponds to TRBD2 (6 bases). CDR1 is MDHEN, CDR2 SYDVKM, per germline. V shed 7 bases and J shed 4 bases, with 14 bases lying between them. This CDR3 spans 14 amino acids. The DNA for the CDR3 is TGTGCCAGCATCGGGGGAGAGACATACAATGAGCAGTTCTTC. Protein: CASIGGETYNEQFF.

The genes are TRBV5-6 and TRBJ2-7; maybe TRBD1 (5 bases). Germline V gene sequence: CDR1 SGHDT, CDR2 YYEEEE. Trimming stripped 5 bases from V and 2 bases from J, with 11 bases between. The CDR3 is 13 amino acids. CDR3 nucleotide sequence: TGTGCCAGCAGTTGGGGCCTAACCTACGAGCAGTACTTC. Encoded protein: CASSWGLTYEQYF.

This clone was found once. This chain links TRBV28 with TRBJ2-1; tentative D call: TRBD2 (6 bases). There are 12 residues in the CDR3. In germline, CDR1 is MDHEN, CDR2 SYDVKM. Deletions cut 10 bases from V and 4 bases from J, with 11 bases between. In DNA, the CDR3 is TGTGCCACGGGACTGGCTTACAATGAGCAGTTCTTC. Encoded protein: CATGLAYNEQFF.

The gene calls are TRBV27 and TRBJ2-7, with 12 nucleotides matching TRBD2. The CDR3 contains 15 residues. CDR1 and CDR2 (germline): MNHEY, SMNVEV (reference sequence). V dropped 5 bases and J dropped 6; count of bases not matched to a gene: 8. This chain's CDR3 is CASSPPGLAGVEQYF. CDR3 sequence (DNA): TGTGCCAGCAGTCCCCCGGGACTAGCGGGTGTCGAGCAGTACTTC.

V is TRBV28 and J is TRBJ2-7; no firm D call. CDR1 is MDHEN, CDR2 SYDVKM, per germline. V was cut by 2 bases and J by 2 bases, with 7 bases left in between. The CDR3 contains 13 residues. The CDR3 spells CASSLHLAYEQYF. CDR3 DNA sequence: TGTGCCAGCAGTTTACATTTGGCCTACGAGCAGTACTTC.

The chain couples TRBV27 to TRBJ2-7; no clear D gene. V gave up 6 bases and J gave up 2 bases, with 11 bases separating them. The CDR3 totals 13 residues. CDR1 is MNHEY, CDR2 SMNVEV, per germline (reference sequence). CDR3 DNA sequence: TGTGCCAGCAGCTCCGACCATACCTACGAGCAGTACTTC. Protein product: CASSSDHTYEQYF.

The V and J genes are TRBV28 and TRBJ1-3; D not certain. V shed 5 bases and J shed 3 bases, with 11 bases lying between them. This CDR3 is built from 14 residues. CDR1 is MDHEN, CDR2 SYDVKM, per germline. The chain's CDR3 is CASSRRQYGNTIYF. For the CDR3, the DNA is TGTGCCAGCAGTCGTAGACAATATGGAAACACCATATATTTT.

V gene TRBV6-5 combines with J gene TRBJ1-1; 10 bases map to TRBD1. There are 15 residues in the CDR3. Trimming removed 4 bases from V and 6 bases from J; junction bases left unmatched: 8. CDR1 is MNHEY and CDR2 is SVGAGI in the germline V gene. CDR3 DNA sequence: TGTGCCAGCAGTTCGCCGGGACAGGGGTTACCTGAAGCTTTCTTT. As protein: CASSSPGQGLPEAFF.

V usage is TRBV19 and J usage is TRBJ1-5; no reliable D call. The V and J ends lost 3 bases and 0 bases respectively, with 9 bases between them. This CDR3 contains 15 residues. Germline CDR1 is LNHDA and CDR2 is SQIVND (reference sequence). Here the CDR3 DNA reads TGTGCCAGTAGTATCGTCTTAAATAGCAATCAGCCCCAGCATTTT. This translates into CASSIVLNSNQPQHF.

This chain uses TRBV7-8 with TRBJ2-1, with a possible D match to TRBD1 (5 bases). The V gene's germline CDR1 is SGHVS and CDR2 FQNEAQ. The CDR3 runs 14 residues. CDR3 loop: CADARQTDYNEQFF. DNA of the CDR3: TGTGCAGACGCAAGACAGACGGACTACAATGAGCAGTTCTTC.

The chain is built from TRBV27 and TRBJ2-7, with 7 bases that match TRBD2. The junction had 4 bases not matched to a gene; V was cut back by 2 bases and J by 3 bases. CDR1 is MNHEY and CDR2 is SMNVEV in the germline V gene (reference sequence). CDR3 length equals 14 residues. The CDR3 DNA reads as TGTGCCAGCAGTTTAGCGGGAGTGGGCTACGAGCAGTACTTC. Translating it yields CASSLAGVGYEQYF.

This clone was observed a handful of times. This chain connects TRBV5-1 to TRBJ1-2; TRBD1 aligns across 8 bases. Germline CDR1 SGHRS, CDR2 YFSETQ. The ends lost 4 bases at V and 3 bases at J; junction bases unmatched: 2. The CDR3 has 13 residues. The CDR3: CASSEGQDYGYTF. The DNA for the CDR3 is TGCGCCAGCAGCGAGGGACAGGACTATGGCTACACCTTC.

The CDR3 reads CSAQGPPDEQFF. CDR3 sequence (DNA): TGCAGCGCCCAGGGCCCCCCGGATGAGCAGTTCTTC. The chain carries TRBV29-1 and TRBJ2-1, with D possibly matching TRBD1 (5 bases). CDR1 and CDR2 (germline): SQVTM, ANQGSEA. CDR3 size: 12 residues. V lost 7 bases and J 8 bases, leaving 15 bases between the germline ends.

The chain couples TRBV2 to TRBJ1-5, with D unclear. This CDR3 is 13 amino acids long. Per germline, CDR1 SNHLY and CDR2 FYNNEI. Trimming pared 4 bases from V and 7 bases from J, leaving 11 bases between. The CDR3 loop is CASSGHVAQPQHF. The CDR3 bases are TGTGCCAGCAGTGGTCATGTTGCCCAGCCCCAGCATTTT.

V gene TRBV5-4 combines with J gene TRBJ2-4; 8 positions agree with TRBD2. This CDR3 has 14 residues. Germline V gene data show CDR1 as SGHNT and CDR2 as YYREEE (reference sequence). Unmatched junction bases numbered 8, after V lost 4 bases and J lost 8 bases. The CDR3 nucleotides read TGTGCCAGCAGCGTCGGACTAGCATTTGACATTCAGTACTTC. As protein: CASSVGLAFDIQYF.

V and J are TRBV2 and TRBJ1-2, with 7 bases fitting TRBD1. Germline CDR1 reads SNHLY; CDR2 reads FYNNEI. This CDR3 has 13 amino acids. V lost 3 bases and J lost 7; bases outside the gene matches: 5. CDR3 protein: CASSDYRGFGYTF. CDR3 coding DNA: TGTGCCAGCAGTGATTACAGGGGATTTGGCTACACCTTC.

V is TRBV27 and J is TRBJ2-7; D is unresolved. The V gene's germline CDR1 is MNHEY and CDR2 SMNVEV (reference sequence). The CDR3 covers 14 residues. The V and J ends lost 5 bases and 0 bases respectively, with 11 bases between them. CDR3 residues: CASSQAFPSYEQYF. CDR3 bases: TGTGCCAGCAGTCAGGCGTTCCCCTCCTACGAGCAGTACTTC.

In its sample, this clone is medium-sized. The chain uses TRBV28 and TRBJ2-7, with TRBD2 matching over 11 bases. CDR3 length: 15 amino acids. The germline CDR1 and CDR2 sequences are MDHEN and SYDVKM. V shed 6 bases and J 3 bases; nucleotides not matched to a gene: 7. The CDR3, as DNA: TGTGCCAGCAGGGCGGGACTAGCGGTTTTCTACGAGCAGTACTTC. Translating gives CASRAGLAVFYEQYF.

This chain connects TRBV30 to TRBJ1-3, with a weak D call TRBD1 (5 bases). Deletions cut 4 bases from V and 0 bases from J, with 22 bases between. CDR3 size: 18 residues. CDR1 and CDR2 from the germline V gene are GTSNPN and SVGIG (reference sequence). The CDR3 DNA reads as TGTGCCTGGACCCCGGCAGGGATCCATTTCCCCTCTGGAAACACCATATATTTT. Its protein product is CAWTPAGIHFPSGNTIYF.

V gene TRBV30 combines with J gene TRBJ2-5, with 9 bases matching TRBD2. CDR1 and CDR2 from the germline V gene are GTSNPN and SVGIG (reference sequence). The CDR3 is made up of 15 amino acids. V trimming: 5 bases; J trimming: 5 bases; junction bases outside the gene matches: 12. CDR3 sequence reads: CAWQERGDLRETQYF. The CDR3 DNA follows: TGTGCCTGGCAGGAGCGGGGGGATCTTAGGGAGACCCAGTACTTC. Using reference TRBV30 and TRBJ2-5 for the parts outside the CDR3, the full variable domain is SQTIHQWPATLVQPVGSPLSLECTVEGTSNPNLYWYRQAAGRGLQLLFYSVGIGQISSEVPQNLSASRPQDRQFILSSKKLLLSDSGFYLCAWQERGDLRETQYFGPGTRLLVL.

In this sample, this clone turned up once. This chain joins TRBV1 and TRBJ2-5; the listed D gene, TRBD2, was not tested against the DNA. TRBV1 is reported as a pseudogene. The CDR3 length is 15 residues. CDR3 DNA: TGCACCAGCAGCCCGACTAGCGGGAGAGAACAGACCCAGTACTTC. Its translation: CTSSPTSGREQTQYF.

This chain connects TRBV9 to TRBJ1-1, with 8 bases aligning to TRBD1. Trimming removed 3 bases from V and 1 base from J; junction bases left unmatched: 2. Germline loops: CDR1 SGDLS, CDR2 YYNGEE. The CDR3 length is 14 residues. CDR3 protein: CASSAGGGNTEAFF. Written as DNA, the CDR3 is TGTGCCAGCAGCGCAGGGGGCGGGAACACTGAAGCTTTCTTT. The complete variable domain, with remaining parts taken from reference TRBV9 and TRBJ1-1, reads DSGVTQTPKHLITATGQRVTLRCSPRSGDLSVYWYQQSLDQGLQFLIQYYNGEERAKGNILERFSAQQFPDLHSELNLSSLELGDSALYFCASSAGGGNTEAFFGQGTRLTVV.

The chain couples TRBV27 to TRBJ2-1; D is perhaps TRBD1 or TRBD2 (5 bases each). V dropped 0 bases and J dropped 4 bases, with 16 bases sitting between them. The CDR3 contains 17 residues. The germline V gene has CDR1 MNHEY and CDR2 SMNVEV (reference sequence). CDR3 amino acids: CASSLSSGDHRYNEQFF. CDR3 DNA sequence: TGTGCCAGCAGTTTATCGTCCGGGGACCATAGATACAATGAGCAGTTCTTC.

V gene TRBV13 combines with J gene TRBJ1-3; no definite D call. Trimming removed 10 bases from V and 4 bases from J, with 17 bases in between. Germline V gene data show CDR1 as PRHDT and CDR2 as FYEKMQ (reference sequence). The CDR3 runs 14 residues. CDR3 coding DNA: TGTGCCACTAACGCCCGAACTCAGGGAAACACCATATATTTT. Protein product: CATNARTQGNTIYF.

The chain recombines TRBV4-1 with TRBJ2-5; 9 bases agree with TRBD2. J was trimmed by 2 bases and V by 1 base; bases with no gene match: 8. This CDR3 comprises 17 residues. The germline V gene has CDR1 MGHRA and CDR2 YSYEKL. CDR3 loop: CASSQVQTSGIQETQYF. DNA of the CDR3: TGCGCCAGCAGCCAAGTTCAGACTAGCGGTATACAAGAGACCCAGTACTTC.

The chain links TRBV7-9 to TRBJ2-7; D gene unclear. Germline loops: CDR1 SEHNR, CDR2 FQNEAQ (reference sequence). V was cut by 3 bases and J by 0 bases, with 15 bases left in between. The CDR3 length is 16 residues. The CDR3 DNA reads as TGTGCCAGCAGCTTCCGGACGGAAAGTTACTCCTACGAGCAGTACTTC. This translates into CASSFRTESYSYEQYF.